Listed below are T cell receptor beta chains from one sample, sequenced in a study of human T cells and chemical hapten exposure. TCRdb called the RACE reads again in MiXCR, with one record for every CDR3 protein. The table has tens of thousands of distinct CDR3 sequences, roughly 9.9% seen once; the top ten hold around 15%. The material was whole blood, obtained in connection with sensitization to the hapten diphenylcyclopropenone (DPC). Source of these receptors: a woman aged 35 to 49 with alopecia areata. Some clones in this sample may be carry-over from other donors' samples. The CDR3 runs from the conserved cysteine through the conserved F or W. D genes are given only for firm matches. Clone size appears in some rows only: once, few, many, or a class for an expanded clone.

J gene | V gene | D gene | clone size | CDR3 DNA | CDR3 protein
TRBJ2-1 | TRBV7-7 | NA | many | TGTGCCAGCAGCTTAGGGAGGGGCGATGAGCAGTTCTTC | CASSLGRGDEQFF
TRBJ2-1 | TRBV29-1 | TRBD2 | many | TGCAGCGTTGAAGAGGCCAGCGGGGGGGAGTCGAGCTCCTACAATGAGCAGTTCTTC | CSVEEASGGESSSYNEQFF
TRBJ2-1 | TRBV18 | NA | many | TGTGCCAGCTCACCAGGGGGCCGGGGATTTGAGCAGTTCTTC | CASSPGGRGFEQFF
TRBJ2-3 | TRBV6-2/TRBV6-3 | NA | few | TGTGCCAGCAGTTCCCTTGCAGGGTCAGATACGCAGTATTTT | CASSSLAGSDTQYF
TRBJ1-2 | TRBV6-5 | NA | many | TGTGCCAGCAGTTACGGGGGATCCGGGAGCTATGGCTACACCTTC | CASSYGGSGSYGYTF
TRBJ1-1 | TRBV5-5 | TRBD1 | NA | TGTGCCAGCAGCCCTATTTCGCCAGGGGGGGACACTGAAGCTTTCTTT | CASSPISPGGDTEAFF
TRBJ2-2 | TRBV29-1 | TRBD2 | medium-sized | TGCAGCGCCCGCTCAAGCGGGGAGGCCGGGGAGCTGTTTTTT | CSARSSGEAGELFF
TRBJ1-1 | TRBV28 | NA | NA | TGTGCCAGCAGTTTAAGTTTCCCTGAAGCTTTCTTT | CASSLSFPEAFF
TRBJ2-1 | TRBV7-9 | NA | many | TGTGCCAGCAGCACCGACATGGAAAATGAGCAGTTCTTC | CASSTDMENEQFF
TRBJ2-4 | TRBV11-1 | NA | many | TGTGCCAGCAGCTTGGGGGTAGCCAAAAACATTCAGTACTTC | CASSLGVAKNIQYF